The T cell receptor beta chain described here comes from a study of blood T cells in healthy people across ages. All donors came from Russia, were Caucasian and healthy, and spanned ages roughly 6 to 95. Investigators took about 9.1 milliliters of peripheral blood from every donor. This CDR3 contains 14 residues. Germline lookup yields CDR1 SQVTM and CDR2 ANQGSEA. PCR was performed a second time for about 7 to 12 cycles using a sample-barcoded 5' primer and a J-beta primer mix. TCRdb called the 5' RACE reads again in MiXCR, with one record for every CDR3 protein. The sample yields more than 1,400,000 distinct CDR3 sequences, approximately 42% seen once.

V usage is TRBV29-1 and J usage is TRBJ2-1, with 10 positions matching TRBD1. TRBJ2-7 matches the DNA end more closely, so the J call is doubtful. Sequenced material: blood. The sequence came from a woman between 18 and 30 years old in good health. DNA of the CDR3: TGCAGCGTCCGGGACAGGGGCATTTTTTATGAGCAGTACTTC. Translated, it gives CSVRDRGIFYEQYF.